Reported below is one TCR beta chain. The antigen remains undetermined. The record originates from a study of T cell repertoires in cytomegalovirus infection. The wider study: Public TCR beta signatures marked donors with CMV infection and the matching HLA.

Whole-study results and caveats: Ex vivo, HLA-C-restricted CMV-specific TCR beta clonotypes prevailed over the rest of the response. Individuals carrying CMV plus the relevant HLA were identified by cumulative frequency of public TCR beta families.

TCRdb re-called the reads with MiXCR, one entry per CDR3 protein. The profile covers approximately 700,000 distinct CDR3 sequences, with roughly 36% appearing a single time and around 2.6% taken by the ten largest. The length of the CDR3 is 14 residues. Germline V lookup: CDR1 MNHEY, CDR2 SMNVEV (reference sequence). Deletions cut 7 bases from V and 1 base from J, with 13 bases between. The chain joins TRBV27 to TRBJ1-1; D not certain. The sequenced material came from PBMCs. This TCR was recovered from a human donor in good health (CMV status not recorded). Some clones in this sample may be carry-over from other donors' samples. CDR3 sequence: CASTADRGNTEAFF. CDR3 sequence (DNA): TGTGCCAGCACCGCCGACCGAGGGAACACTGAAGCTTTCTTT.